The entry below gives a single TCR beta chain sequence along with its context. The target antigen is unknown. Template switching supplied a universal primer site; unique molecular identifiers were carried on the cDNA. TCRdb itself ran the 5' RACE reads through MiXCR, one entry per CDR3 protein. The sample carries some 900,000 distinct CDR3 sequences, roughly an eighth recorded once. This CDR3 spans 15 amino acids. Trimming pared 5 bases from V and 5 bases from J, leaving 15 bases between. The data were obtained in a study of identical twins. Study-level findings and limits: The study based its conclusions on cross-sectional statistical analysis and did not follow the same donors.

The same data also went into a second study, on yellow fever vaccine responses in identical twins.

This clonotype was sampled from a woman younger than 35 in good health. V gene TRBV12-3 or TRBV12-4 combines with J gene TRBJ1-4; D is perhaps TRBD1 (6 bases). The sample taken for sequencing was PBMCs. The CDR3 spells CASSRKGQLNEKLFF. CDR3 nucleotide sequence: TGTGCCAGCAGTCGTAAAGGACAGCTCAATGAAAAACTGTTTTTT.